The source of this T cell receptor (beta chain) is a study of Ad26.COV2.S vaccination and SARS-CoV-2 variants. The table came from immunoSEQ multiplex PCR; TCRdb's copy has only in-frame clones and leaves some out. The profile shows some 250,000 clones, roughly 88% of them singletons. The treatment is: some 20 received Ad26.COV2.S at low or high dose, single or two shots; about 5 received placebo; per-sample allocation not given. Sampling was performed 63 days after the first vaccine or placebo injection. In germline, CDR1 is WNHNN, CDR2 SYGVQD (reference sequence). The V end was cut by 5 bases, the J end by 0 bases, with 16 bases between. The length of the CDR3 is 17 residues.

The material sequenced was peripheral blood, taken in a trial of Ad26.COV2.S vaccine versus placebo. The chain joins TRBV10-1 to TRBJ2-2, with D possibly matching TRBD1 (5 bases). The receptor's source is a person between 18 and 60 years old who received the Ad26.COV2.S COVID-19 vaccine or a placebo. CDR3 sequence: CASSTTEFPSNTGELFF. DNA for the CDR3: TGCGCCAGCAGTACGACAGAATTCCCCTCGAACACCGGGGAGCTGTTTTTT.